These 10 T cell receptor beta chains originate from one sample sequenced in a study of T cell repertoires in cytomegalovirus infection. TCRdb used MiXCR to reprocess the reads, holding one entry per CDR3 protein. The table includes roughly 920,000 distinct CDR3 sequences, about 33% detected once. Their target antigens are unknown. The sample here was cultured CD8+ T cells from PBMCs, taken from culture after CMV antigen stimulation. Every receptor here comes from a human donor in good health (CMV status not recorded). Some clones in this sample may be carry-over from other donors' samples.

Comments on this clonotype: Relative to the germline gene, one junction end is altered; a read error may explain this. The chain joins TRBV6-6 to TRBJ1-1; perhaps TRBD1 as D (5 bases). The CDR3 runs to 13 residues. Germline CDR1 reads MNHNY; CDR2 reads SVGAGI (reference sequence). CDR3 DNA: TGTGCCAGCAGTTACGGGCCCCAGGGCACGGGTCTCTTT. Its protein product is CASSYGPQGTGLF.

This clonotype was seen a handful of times. V usage is TRBV28 and J usage is TRBJ2-5; D is perhaps TRBD2 (6 bases). The germline V gene encodes CDR1 MDHEN and CDR2 SYDVKM. V was shortened by 2 bases and J by 5 bases, with 15 bases between the two germline ends. The CDR3 sequence is 15 residues long. The CDR3 here is CASSLVAENTETQYF. DNA of the CDR3: TGTGCCAGCAGTTTAGTAGCGGAGAATACGGAGACCCAGTACTTC. Using reference TRBV28 and TRBJ2-5 for the parts outside the CDR3, the full variable domain is DVKVTQSSRYLVKRTGEKVFLECVQDMDHENMFWYRQDPGLGLRLIYFSYDVKMKEKGDIPEGYSVSREKKERFSLILESASTNQTSMYLCASSLVAENTETQYFGPGTRLLVL.

This clonotype came up a few times. The CDR3 bases are TGTGCCAGCAGCCCGTGGACTAGCAAGGAGACCCAGTACTTC. As protein: CASSPWTSKETQYF. The chain links TRBV7-6 to TRBJ2-5; 8 bases agree with TRBD2. J was trimmed by 5 bases and V by 5 bases; bases with no gene match: 7. The CDR3 loop spans 14 amino acids. Germline V gene sequence: CDR1 SGHVS, CDR2 FNYEAQ.

This clonotype has only one observation. The V call is TRBV2, the J call TRBJ1-1, with D possibly being TRBD1 (5 bases). V was cut by 8 bases and J by 9 bases, with 13 bases left in between. Germline V gene data show CDR1 as SNHLY and CDR2 as FYNNEI. The length of the CDR3 is 11 residues. CDR3 region: CASLGRMKAFF. The CDR3 DNA sequence: TGTGCCAGCTTGGGGCGTATGAAAGCTTTCTTT. Complete variable domain (other parts from reference TRBV2 and TRBJ1-1): EPEVTQTPSHQVTQMGQEVILRCVPISNHLYFYWYRQILGQKVEFLVSFYNNEISEKSEIFDDQFSVERPDGSNFTLKIRSTKLEDSAMYFCASLGRMKAFFGQGTRLTVV.

The rearrangement uses TRBV5-8 and TRBJ2-3, with 9 bases that match TRBD1. CDR3 size: 16 residues. Germline values: CDR1 SGHTS, CDR2 YDEGEE. J lost 5 bases, V lost 2 bases, and 9 bases had no gene match. CDR3 in DNA: TGTGCCAGCAGCTTCAGGGCGGGACAGGGTCAAGATACGCAGTATTTT. This gives the protein CASSFRAGQGQDTQYF.

The chain carries TRBV27 and TRBJ1-2; D is undetermined. The CDR3 is 12 residues long. V lost 8 bases, J lost 5 bases, and 12 bases lay in between. Germline loops: CDR1 MNHEY, CDR2 SMNVEV (reference sequence). The chain's CDR3 is CASGVGTYGYTF. In DNA form, the CDR3 reads TGTGCCAGCGGGGTTGGTACTTATGGCTACACCTTC.

This rearrangement joins TRBV12-3 or TRBV12-4 to TRBJ2-2; D is possibly TRBD2 (6 bases). V lost 2 bases and J lost 7, with 14 bases in between. The CDR3 is 15 residues long. The CDR3 region is CASSLKRGKSGELFF. The CDR3 nucleotides read TGTGCCAGCAGTTTAAAACGGGGGAAGAGCGGGGAGCTGTTTTTT.

This clonotype was detected ten times or more. This chain connects TRBV9 to TRBJ1-3; 8 bases are a match to TRBD1. J was trimmed by 0 bases and V by 4 bases; bases with no gene match: 9. The germline V gene encodes CDR1 SGDLS and CDR2 YYNGEE. This CDR3 region has 17 residues. The CDR3 DNA is TGTGCCAGCAGCTTCCCTACAGGGGGTTCCTCTGGAAACACCATATATTTT. This translates into CASSFPTGGSSGNTIYF.

V gene TRBV12-3 or TRBV12-4 combines with J gene TRBJ1-3; unclear D gene. Trimming removed 3 bases at V and 4 bases at J, with 10 bases between. The CDR3 consists of 14 residues. The CDR3 spells CASSLVAVGNTIYF. The DNA for the CDR3 is TGTGCCAGCAGTTTGGTGGCAGTGGGAAACACCATATATTTT.

This clonotype was found many times. CDR3 amino acids: CASSFGQGETEAFF. For the CDR3, the DNA is TGTGCCAGCAGTTTCGGACAGGGCGAAACTGAAGCTTTCTTT. This chain joins TRBV27 and TRBJ1-1; 8 bases map to TRBD1. Trimming took 3 bases from V and 5 from J; bases not matched to a gene: 5. Germline lookup yields CDR1 MNHEY and CDR2 SMNVEV (reference sequence). The CDR3 runs to 14 residues.